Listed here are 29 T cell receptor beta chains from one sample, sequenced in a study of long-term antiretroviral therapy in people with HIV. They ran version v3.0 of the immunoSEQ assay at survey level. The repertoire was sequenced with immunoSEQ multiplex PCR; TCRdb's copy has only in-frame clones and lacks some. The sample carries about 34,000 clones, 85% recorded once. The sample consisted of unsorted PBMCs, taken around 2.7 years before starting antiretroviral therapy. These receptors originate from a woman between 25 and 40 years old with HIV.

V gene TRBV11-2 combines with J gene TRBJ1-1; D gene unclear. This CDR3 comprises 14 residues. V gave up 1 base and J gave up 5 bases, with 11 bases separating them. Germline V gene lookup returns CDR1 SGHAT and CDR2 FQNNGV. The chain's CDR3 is CASSLAGWGTEAFF. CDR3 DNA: TGTGCCAGCAGCTTAGCGGGGTGGGGTACTGAAGCTTTCTTT.

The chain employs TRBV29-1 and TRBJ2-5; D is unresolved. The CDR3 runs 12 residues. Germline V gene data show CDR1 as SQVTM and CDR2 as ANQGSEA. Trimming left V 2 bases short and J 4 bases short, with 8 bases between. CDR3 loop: CSVERVGETQYF. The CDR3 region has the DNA TGCAGCGTTGAAAGGGTTGGAGAGACCCAGTACTTC.

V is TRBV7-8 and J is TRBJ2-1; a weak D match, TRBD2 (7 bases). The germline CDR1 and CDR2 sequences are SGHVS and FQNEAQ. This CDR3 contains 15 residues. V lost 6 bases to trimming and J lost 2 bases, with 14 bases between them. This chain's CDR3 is CASRVGGQAYNEQFF. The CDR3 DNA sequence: TGTGCCAGCAGGGTGGGGGGGCAAGCCTACAATGAGCAGTTCTTC.

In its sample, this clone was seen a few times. Here the CDR3 DNA reads TGCGCCAGCAGTCCTAGAACACCGGGACAGGGTGAAAAACTGTTTTTT. Translated, it gives CASSPRTPGQGEKLFF. The rearrangement joins TRBV5-1 to TRBJ1-4; 9 bases match TRBD1. The germline V gene has CDR1 SGHRS and CDR2 YFSETQ. The CDR3 runs to 16 residues. V lost 5 bases and J lost 7; bases outside the gene matches: 12.

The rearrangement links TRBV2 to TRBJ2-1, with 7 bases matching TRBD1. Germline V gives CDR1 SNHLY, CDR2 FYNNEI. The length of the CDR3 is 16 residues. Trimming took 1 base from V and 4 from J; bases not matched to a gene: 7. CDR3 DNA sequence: TGTGCCAGCAGTGAAGGGTGGGACAGAGCTTACAATGAGCAGTTCTTC. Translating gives CASSEGWDRAYNEQFF.

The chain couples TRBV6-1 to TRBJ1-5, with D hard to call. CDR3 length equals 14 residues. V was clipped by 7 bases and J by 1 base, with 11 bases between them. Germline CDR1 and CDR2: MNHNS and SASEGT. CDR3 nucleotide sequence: TGTGCCAGCACCTTGGGATGGAGCAATCAGCCCCAGCATTTT. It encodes CASTLGWSNQPQHF.

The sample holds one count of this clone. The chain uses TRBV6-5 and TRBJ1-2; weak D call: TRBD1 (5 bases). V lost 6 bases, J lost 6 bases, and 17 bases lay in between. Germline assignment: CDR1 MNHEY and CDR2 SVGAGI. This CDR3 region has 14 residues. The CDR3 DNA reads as TGTGCCAGCAGCCTGAATTTCCAGGGAGATGGCTACACCTTC. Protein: CASSLNFQGDGYTF.

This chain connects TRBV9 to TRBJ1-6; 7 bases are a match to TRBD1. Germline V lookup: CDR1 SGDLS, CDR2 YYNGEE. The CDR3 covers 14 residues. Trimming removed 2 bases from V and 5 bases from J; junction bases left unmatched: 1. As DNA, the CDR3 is TGTGCCAGCAGCGTGGACAGGAATAATTCACCCCTCCACTTT. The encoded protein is CASSVDRNNSPLHF.

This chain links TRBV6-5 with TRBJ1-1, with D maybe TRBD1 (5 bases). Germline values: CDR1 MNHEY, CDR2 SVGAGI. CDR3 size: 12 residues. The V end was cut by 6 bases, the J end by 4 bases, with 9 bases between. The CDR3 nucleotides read TGTGCCAGCAGGGGCGGGGGCACTGAAGCTTTCTTT. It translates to CASRGGGTEAFF.

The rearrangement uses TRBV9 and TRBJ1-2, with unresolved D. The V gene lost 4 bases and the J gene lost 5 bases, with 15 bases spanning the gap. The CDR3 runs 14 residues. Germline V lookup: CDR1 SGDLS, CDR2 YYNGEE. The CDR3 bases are TGTGCCAGCAGCTACTCTAGCGAACTTTATGGCTACACCTTC. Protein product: CASSYSSELYGYTF.

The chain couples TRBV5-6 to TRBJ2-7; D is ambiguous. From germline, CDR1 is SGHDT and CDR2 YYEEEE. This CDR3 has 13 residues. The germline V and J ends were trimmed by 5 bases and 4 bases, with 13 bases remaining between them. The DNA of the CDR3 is TGTGCCAGCAGTTCCGGGTCACAATACGAGCAGTACTTC. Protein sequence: CASSSGSQYEQYF. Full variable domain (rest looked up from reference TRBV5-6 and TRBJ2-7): DAGVTQSPTHLIKTRGQQVTLRCSPKSGHDTVSWYQQALGQGPQFIFQYYEEEERQRGNFPDRFSGHQFPNYSSELNVNALLLGDSALYLCASSSGSQYEQYFGPGTRLTVT.

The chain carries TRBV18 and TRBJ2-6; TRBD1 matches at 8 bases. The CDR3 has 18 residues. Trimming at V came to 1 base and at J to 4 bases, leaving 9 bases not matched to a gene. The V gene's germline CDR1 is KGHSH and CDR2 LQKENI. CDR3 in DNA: TGTGCCAGCTCACCACAGGTTTTCGGGACAGGCGGGGCCAACGTCCTGACTTTC. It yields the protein CASSPQVFGTGGANVLTF.

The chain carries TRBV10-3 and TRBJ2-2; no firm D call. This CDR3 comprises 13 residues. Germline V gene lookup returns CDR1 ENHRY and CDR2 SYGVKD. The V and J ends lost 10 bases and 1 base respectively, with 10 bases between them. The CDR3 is CANEGKNTGELFF. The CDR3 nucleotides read TGTGCCAATGAAGGGAAGAACACCGGGGAGCTGTTTTTT.

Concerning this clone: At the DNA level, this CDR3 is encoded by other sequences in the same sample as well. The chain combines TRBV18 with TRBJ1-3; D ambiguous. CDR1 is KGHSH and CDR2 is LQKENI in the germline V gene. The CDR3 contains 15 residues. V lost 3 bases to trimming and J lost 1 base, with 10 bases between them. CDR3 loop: CASSPDGNSGNTIYF. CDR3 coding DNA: TGTGCCAGCTCACCCGACGGAAATTCTGGAAACACCATATATTTT.

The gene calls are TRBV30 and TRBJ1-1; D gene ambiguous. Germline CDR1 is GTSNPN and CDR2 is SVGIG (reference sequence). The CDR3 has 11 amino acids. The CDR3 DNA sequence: TGTGGGTTCGCCGGGAACACTGAAGCTTTCTTT. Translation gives CGFAGNTEAFF.

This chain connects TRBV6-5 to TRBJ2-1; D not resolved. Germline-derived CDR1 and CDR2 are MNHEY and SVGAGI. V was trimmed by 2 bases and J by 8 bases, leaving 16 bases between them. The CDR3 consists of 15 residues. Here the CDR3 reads CASSYQQTPRDEQFF. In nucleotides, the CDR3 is TGTGCCAGCAGTTACCAACAGACCCCACGGGATGAGCAGTTCTTC.

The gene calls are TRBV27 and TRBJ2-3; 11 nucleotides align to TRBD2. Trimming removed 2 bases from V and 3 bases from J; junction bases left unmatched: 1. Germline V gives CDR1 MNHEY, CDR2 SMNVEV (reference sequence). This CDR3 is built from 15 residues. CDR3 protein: CASSLGTSGTDTQYF. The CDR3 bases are TGTGCCAGCAGTTTAGGGACTAGCGGAACAGATACGCAGTATTTT.

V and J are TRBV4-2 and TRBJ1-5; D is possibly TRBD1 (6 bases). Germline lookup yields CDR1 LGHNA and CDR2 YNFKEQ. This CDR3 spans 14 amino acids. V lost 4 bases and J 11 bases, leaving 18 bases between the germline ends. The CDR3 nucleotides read TGTGCCAGCAGCCCAGGGGCAGGACTCGAGGCCCAGCATTTT. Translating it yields CASSPGAGLEAQHF.

In DNA form, the CDR3 reads TGTGCCAGCAGCGTGACAGGGGACTCTGGAAACACCATATATTTT. Its translation is CASSVTGDSGNTIYF. V and J are TRBV9 and TRBJ1-3; 8 bases agree with TRBD1. The V and J ends lost 2 bases and 0 bases, in that order; junction bases with no gene match: 1. Germline lookup yields CDR1 SGDLS and CDR2 YYNGEE. The CDR3 length is 15 residues.

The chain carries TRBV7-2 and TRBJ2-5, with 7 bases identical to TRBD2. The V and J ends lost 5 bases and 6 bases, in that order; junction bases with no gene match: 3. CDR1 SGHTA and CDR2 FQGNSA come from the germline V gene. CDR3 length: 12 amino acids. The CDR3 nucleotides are TGTGCCAGCAGCCCCGGGGGGAAGACCCAGTACTTC. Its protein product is CASSPGGKTQYF.

In DNA form, the CDR3 reads TGCGCCAGCAGCCGAGGGAGTGACACTGAAGCTTTCTTT. Its translation is CASSRGSDTEAFF. The chain combines TRBV4-1 with TRBJ1-1; D not resolved. V shed 4 bases and J shed 3 bases, with 9 bases lying between them. This CDR3 has 13 amino acids. Germline assignment: CDR1 MGHRA and CDR2 YSYEKL.

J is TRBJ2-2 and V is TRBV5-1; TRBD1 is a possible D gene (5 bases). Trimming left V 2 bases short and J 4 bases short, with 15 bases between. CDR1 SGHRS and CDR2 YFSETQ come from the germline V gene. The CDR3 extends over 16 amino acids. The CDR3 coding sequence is TGCGCCAGCAGCTTAGAAGGCAGGGTGACCACCGGGGAGCTGTTTTTT. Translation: CASSLEGRVTTGELFF.

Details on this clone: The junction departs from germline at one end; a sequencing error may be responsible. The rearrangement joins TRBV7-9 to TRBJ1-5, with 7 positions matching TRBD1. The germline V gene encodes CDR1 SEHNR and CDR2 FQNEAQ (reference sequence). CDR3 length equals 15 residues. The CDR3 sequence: CTSSPGGRDNQPQHF. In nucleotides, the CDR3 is TGTACCAGCAGCCCAGGGGGTCGCGACAATCAGCCCCAGCATTTT.

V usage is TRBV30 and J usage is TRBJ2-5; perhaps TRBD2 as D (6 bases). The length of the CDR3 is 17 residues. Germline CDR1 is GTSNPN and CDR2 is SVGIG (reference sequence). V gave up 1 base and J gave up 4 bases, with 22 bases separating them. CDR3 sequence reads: CAWSEAPGLLEGETQYF. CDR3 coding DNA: TGTGCCTGGAGTGAAGCCCCGGGACTCCTTGAGGGAGAGACCCAGTACTTC.

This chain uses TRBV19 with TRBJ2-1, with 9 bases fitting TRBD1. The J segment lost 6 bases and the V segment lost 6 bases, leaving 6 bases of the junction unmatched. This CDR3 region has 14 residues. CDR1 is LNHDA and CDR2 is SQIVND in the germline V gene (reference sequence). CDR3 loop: CASRAGTGINEQFF. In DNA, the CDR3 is TGTGCCAGTAGGGCCGGGACAGGGATCAATGAGCAGTTCTTC.

CDR3 protein: CASSFFRSGGNIQYF. Here the CDR3 DNA reads TGTGCCAGCAGCTTCTTCCGTAGCGGGGGGAACATTCAGTACTTC. The gene calls are TRBV13 and TRBJ2-4; 10 nucleotides align to TRBD2. Germline V gene sequence: CDR1 PRHDT, CDR2 FYEKMQ (reference sequence). J gave up 7 bases and V 3 bases, and 6 bases lay outside the gene matches. The length of the CDR3 is 15 residues.

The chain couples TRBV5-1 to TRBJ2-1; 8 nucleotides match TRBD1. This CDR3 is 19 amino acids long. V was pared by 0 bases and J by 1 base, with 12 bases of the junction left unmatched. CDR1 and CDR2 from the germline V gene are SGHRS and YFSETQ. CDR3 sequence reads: CASSLGVSRGRRSYNEQFF. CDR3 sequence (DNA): TGCGCCAGCAGCTTGGGGGTTAGCAGGGGGCGGCGATCCTACAATGAGCAGTTCTTC.

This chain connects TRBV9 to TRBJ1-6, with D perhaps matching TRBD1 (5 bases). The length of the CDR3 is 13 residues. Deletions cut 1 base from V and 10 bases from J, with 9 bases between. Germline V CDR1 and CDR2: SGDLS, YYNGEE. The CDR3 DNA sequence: TGTGCCAGCAGCGTAACGGACAACTCACCCCTCCACTTT. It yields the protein CASSVTDNSPLHF.

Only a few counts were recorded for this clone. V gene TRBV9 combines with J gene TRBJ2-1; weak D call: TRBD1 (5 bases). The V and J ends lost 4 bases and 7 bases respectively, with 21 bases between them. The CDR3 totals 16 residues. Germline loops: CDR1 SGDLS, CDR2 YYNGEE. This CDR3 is CASSLHHRPQGNEQFF. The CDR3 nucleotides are TGTGCCAGCAGCCTCCACCACCGACCGCAGGGAAATGAGCAGTTCTTC. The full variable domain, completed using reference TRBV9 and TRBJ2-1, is DSGVTQTPKHLITATGQRVTLRCSPRSGDLSVYWYQQSLDQGLQFLIQYYNGEERAKGNILERFSAQQFPDLHSELNLSSLELGDSALYFCASSLHHRPQGNEQFFGPGTRLTVL.